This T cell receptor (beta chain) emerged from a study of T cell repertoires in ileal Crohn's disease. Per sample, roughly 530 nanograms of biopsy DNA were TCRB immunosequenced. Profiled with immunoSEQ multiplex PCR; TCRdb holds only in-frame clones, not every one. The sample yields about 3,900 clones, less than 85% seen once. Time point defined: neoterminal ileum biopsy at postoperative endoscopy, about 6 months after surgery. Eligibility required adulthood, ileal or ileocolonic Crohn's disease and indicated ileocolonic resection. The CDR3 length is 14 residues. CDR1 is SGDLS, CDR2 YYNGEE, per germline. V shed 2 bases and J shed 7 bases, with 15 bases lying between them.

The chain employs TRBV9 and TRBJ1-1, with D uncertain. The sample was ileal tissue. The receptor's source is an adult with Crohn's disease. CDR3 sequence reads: CASSVGSLWGEAFF. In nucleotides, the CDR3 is TGTGCCAGCAGCGTCGGGAGTTTATGGGGTGAAGCTTTCTTT.